This T cell receptor (beta chain) was obtained from a study of blood T cell repertoires in COVID-19. For the study at large: T cells, B-cell-depleted T cells, or PBMCs provided the cDNA or gDNA that served as material.

Source study methods: Reference gene primer amplification yielded estimated nucleated cell counts. The table came from immunoSEQ multiplex PCR; TCRdb's copy has only in-frame clones and leaves some out. That table gives V, J and clone size, and the DNA gave D and trimming. In the table there are some 400,000 clones, around 87% of which are singletons. The germline gives CDR1 SSHAT, CDR2 FNYEAQ (reference sequence). The CDR3 contains 15 residues. Of note for this clone: One junction end does not reproduce the germline sequence, and a read error may be involved.

This sequence joins TRBV7-7 and TRBJ2-1; no reliable D call. This clonotype was sampled from a woman aged 25 to 39 with COVID-19, enrolled during active disease. The sequenced material came from peripheral blood. The CDR3 sequence: CASSLDPESYNEQFF. The CDR3 DNA follows: TGTGCTAGCAGCTTAGATCCGGAGTCCTACAATGAGCAGTTCTTC.